This T cell receptor beta chain was identified during a study of T cells in Graves' hyperthyroidism and ophthalmopathy. Stable disease denoted Graves' hyperthyroidism without ophthalmopathy progression within 18 months. Regions amplified from RNA transcripts were the TCR beta CDR3 regions. The TCR CDR3 was amplified in a first-round RT-PCR using the HTBI primer set. TCRdb used MiXCR to reprocess the multiplex PCR reads, holding one entry per CDR3 protein. The sample has 400,000 to 600,000 distinct CDR3 sequences; about 20% are singletons. In its sample, this clonotype was seen a few times. This CDR3 has 16 amino acids. V was cut by 3 bases and J by 9 bases, with 18 bases left in between. Germline V gives CDR1 MGHRA, CDR2 YSYEKL.

The receptor's source is a man aged 18 to 35 with Graves' hyperthyroidism. This chain uses TRBV4-1 with TRBJ1-6; the D is unclear. Source material: blood. CDR3 in DNA: TGCGCCAGCAGCCAGGCCCGTGGTGCCGTGCGTTCACCCCTCCACTTT. It specifies CASSQARGAVRSPLHF.